Listed below are T cell receptor beta chains from one sample, sequenced in a study of CD8 T cells in Susac syndrome. From the immunoSEQ multiplex PCR reads, TCRdb called clonotypes with MiXCR, one entry per CDR3 protein. The table shows around 200,000 distinct CDR3 sequences, with approximately 90% occurring only once. The sequenced material came from CD8+ T cells from PBMCs. These receptors originate from a human donor with multiple sclerosis. The CDR3 runs from the conserved cysteine through the conserved F or W. D genes are given only for firm matches. Clone size is not always given. Where it is, it says once, few, many or a class for expanded clones.

NA	once	TRBV7-3	TRBJ1-2	CASSPTGGSIYGYTF	TGTGCCAGCAGCCCCACGGGGGGGTCAATCTATGGCTACACCTTC
NA	NA	TRBV15	TRBJ2-5	CATSRDGQETQYF	TGTGCCACCAGCAGAGATGGACAAGAGACCCAGTACTTC
NA	NA	TRBV27	TRBJ2-7	CASSLFGPSYEQYF	TGTGCCAGCAGTTTATTCGGACCCTCCTACGAGCAGTACTTC
TRBD1	NA	TRBV5-6	TRBJ1-2	CASSQGQGYYGYTF	TGTGCCAGCAGCCAGGGACAGGGATACTATGGCTACACCTTC
TRBD2	NA	TRBV2	TRBJ2-7	CASSLAGATYEQYF	TGTGCCAGCAGTCTAGCGGGGGCCACCTACGAGCAGTACTTC
TRBD1	NA	TRBV30	TRBJ1-1	CAWSVQGATEAFF	TGTGCCTGGAGTGTACAGGGGGCCACTGAAGCTTTCTTT
TRBD2	once	TRBV12-3/TRBV12-4	TRBJ2-2	CASSPGLAGGSGPGELFF	TGTGCCAGCAGTCCAGGACTAGCGGGGGGTTCCGGACCCGGGGAGCTGTTTTTT
NA	NA	TRBV7-3	TRBJ2-3	CASSLTPLARGDTQYF	TGTGCCAGCAGCTTAACCCCCCTAGCGCGCGGGGATACGCAGTATTTT
TRBD2	NA	TRBV2	TRBJ2-1	CASSVTAGGYDEQFF	TGTGCCAGCAGTGTGACAGCGGGAGGTTACGATGAGCAGTTCTTC
TRBD2	NA	TRBV11-3	TRBJ2-7	CASSLEGGAYYEQYF	TGTGCCAGCAGCTTAGAGGGAGGGGCCTACTACGAGCAGTACTTC
TRBD1	NA	TRBV15	TRBJ1-5	CATSDRVSNQPQHF	TGTGCCACCAGCGACAGGGTGAGCAATCAGCCCCAGCATTTT
NA	NA	TRBV2	TRBJ1-1	CASRRPWGNTEAFF	TGTGCCAGCAGACGGCCCTGGGGGAACACTGAAGCTTTCTTT
TRBD1	NA	TRBV7-9	TRBJ1-1	CASTEGAGNTEAFF	TGTGCCAGCACGGAGGGGGCAGGGAACACTGAAGCTTTCTTT
NA	NA	TRBV12-3/TRBV12-4	TRBJ2-3	CASSPLVAGTDTQYF	TGTGCCAGCAGCCCTTTGGTAGCGGGCACAGATACGCAGTATTTT
NA	NA	TRBV19	TRBJ1-2	CASTDETFGYGYTF	TGTGCCAGTACAGATGAGACTTTCGGCTATGGCTACACCTTC
NA	NA	TRBV9	TRBJ1-4	CASSPSGTMKEKLFF	TGTGCCAGCAGCCCCTCTGGGACGATGAAGGAAAAACTGTTTTTT
NA	NA	TRBV29-1	TRBJ1-1	CSVKDRNTEAFF	TGCAGCGTCAAAGACAGGAACACTGAAGCTTTCTTT
TRBD1	NA	TRBV23-1	TRBJ1-6	CASSQDRDRGRNSPLHF	TGCGCCAGCAGTCAGGACCGGGACAGGGGTAGGAATTCACCCCTCCACTTT
NA	NA	TRBV20-1	TRBJ1-2	CSARERSNYGYTF	TGCAGTGCTAGAGAACGGAGTAACTATGGCTACACCTTC
TRBD2	NA	TRBV4-2	TRBJ2-2	CASSPPGILAANTGELFF	TGTGCCAGCAGCCCGCCTGGGATCCTAGCGGCGAACACCGGGGAGCTGTTTTTT
TRBD2	NA	TRBV20-1	TRBJ2-1	CSAFSGGSYNEQFF	TGCAGTGCTTTTAGCGGGGGCTCCTACAATGAGCAGTTCTTC
TRBD1	NA	TRBV15	TRBJ1-5	CATSRDLGQNQPQHF	TGTGCCACCAGCAGAGATCTGGGACAGAATCAGCCCCAGCATTTT
NA	once	TRBV5-1	TRBJ2-2	CASSLWNTGELFF	TGCGCCAGCAGCTTGTGGAACACCGGGGAGCTGTTTTTT